These T cell receptor beta chains were read from a single sample in a study of shared clonotypes between healthy human individuals. Data came from immunoSEQ multiplex PCR; TCRdb stores just in-frame clones and leaves some out. This table holds some 2,000,000 clones, roughly 95% found once. The sample was naive CD4+ T cells sorted from blood. These receptor sequences come from a man aged 18-30 years in good health. CDR3s include the opening cysteine and the closing phenylalanine or tryptophan. D genes are given only for firm matches. The size field is filled for only some rows; it gives once, few, many or a size class.

d_call clone_size j_call v_call cdr3_aa cdr3_nt
- - TRBJ2-3 TRBV19 CASGTGSTDTQYF TGTGCCAGCGGTACAGGGAGCACAGATACGCAGTATTTT
TRBD1 - TRBJ2-7 TRBV7-9 CASSLEGTGAYEQYF TGTGCCAGCAGCTTAGAAGGGACAGGAGCCTACGAGCAGTACTTC
TRBD2 - TRBJ2-7 TRBV7-8 CASSLDSSGSFYEQYF TGTGCCAGCAGCTTAGATTCTAGCGGGAGCTTTTACGAGCAGTACTTC
- - TRBJ2-1 TRBV5-1 CASRPKRNSYNEQFF TGCGCCAGCAGACCCAAGCGGAACTCCTACAATGAGCAGTTCTTC
- - TRBJ1-4 TRBV7-6 CASSTYRQVDEKLFF TGTGCCAGCAGCACCTACCGACAAGTGGATGAAAAACTGTTTTTT
TRBD2 - TRBJ2-7 TRBV5-1 CASSSTGGYEQYF TGCGCCAGCAGCTCAACGGGGGGCTACGAGCAGTACTTC
- - TRBJ2-7 TRBV14 CASSPPASYEQYF TGTGCCAGCAGCCCCCCAGCCTCCTACGAGCAGTACTTC
- - TRBJ1-5 TRBV19 CASSIGRNPVQPQHF TGTGCCAGTAGTATAGGCCGAAACCCGGTTCAGCCCCAGCATTTT
TRBD1 - TRBJ2-1 TRBV5-6 CASSTDRAQFF TGTGCCAGCAGCACTGACAGGGCGCAGTTCTTC
- few TRBJ1-6 TRBV9 CAIRGINSPLHF TGTGCCATCCGAGGGATAAATTCACCCCTCCACTTT
- - TRBJ2-1 TRBV7-9 CASSSDGVYNEQFF TGTGCCAGCAGTTCTGACGGGGTTTACAATGAGCAGTTCTTC
TRBD1 few TRBJ2-7 TRBV10-1 CANSIDRGRYEQYF TGCGCCAACAGCATAGACAGGGGACGCTACGAGCAGTACTTC
- - TRBJ2-7 TRBV21-1 CASSTGQGYEQYF TGTGCCAGCAGCACGGGACAGGGCTACGAGCAGTACTTC
- - TRBJ2-3 TRBV5-1 CASSLSMGGPTDTQYF TGCGCCAGCAGCTTGTCTATGGGGGGACCCACAGATACGCAGTATTTT
- - TRBJ2-7 TRBV5-5 CASSLTGFYEQYF TGTGCCAGCAGCTTGACGGGATTCTACGAGCAGTACTTC
TRBD1 - TRBJ1-1 TRBV19 CASKRDRGANTEAFF TGTGCCAGTAAACGGGACAGGGGAGCGAACACTGAAGCTTTCTTT
TRBD1 - TRBJ2-2 TRBV2 CASSGQGAGTGELFF TGTGCCAGCAGTGGACAGGGGGCTGGAACCGGGGAGCTGTTTTTT
- - TRBJ2-3 TRBV7-2 CASSLGARGRDTQYF TGTGCCAGCAGCTTAGGCGCGAGGGGAAGAGATACGCAGTATTTT
- - TRBJ1-1 TRBV5-1 CASSVPKGTEAFF TGCGCCAGCAGTGTACCCAAAGGCACTGAAGCTTTCTTT
- - TRBJ1-3 TRBV29-1 CSVLLQGISGNTIYF TGCAGCGTTCTATTACAGGGAATCTCTGGAAACACCATATATTTT
- - TRBJ2-6 TRBV9 CASSQTARAGANVLTF TGTGCCAGCAGCCAAACGGCGAGGGCTGGGGCCAACGTCCTGACTTTC
TRBD2 - TRBJ2-3 TRBV6-1 CASSEEEAGKDTQYF TGTGCCAGCAGTGAAGAGGAAGCGGGGAAGGATACGCAGTATTTT
- - TRBJ2-1 TRBV6-5 CASSYSGLNEQFF TGTGCCAGCAGTTACTCGGGTCTCAATGAGCAGTTCTTC
- once TRBJ2-7 TRBV7-2 CASSYNQVKGSYEQYF TGTGCCAGCAGTTACAATCAGGTTAAGGGCTCCTACGAGCAGTACTTC
- - TRBJ1-2 TRBV6-5 CASSYGRPPNYGYTF TGTGCCAGCAGTTACGGCAGGCCCCCCAACTATGGCTACACCTTC
- - TRBJ1-5 TRBV28 CASSLRQHNQPQHF TGTGCCAGCAGTTTAAGGCAGCACAATCAGCCCCAGCATTTT
- - TRBJ1-1 TRBV28 CASSPPGAPKKAFF TGTGCCAGCAGTCCCCCAGGGGCCCCGAAGAAAGCTTTCTTT
- - TRBJ2-7 TRBV5-1 CASSPGTLYSYEQYF TGCGCCAGCAGCCCTGGGACACTCTACTCCTACGAGCAGTACTTC
TRBD2 - TRBJ2-2 TRBV18 CASSPQLAGNTGELFF TGTGCCAGCTCACCCCAACTAGCGGGGAACACCGGGGAGCTGTTTTTT
- - TRBJ2-5 TRBV15 CATSRDLGAETQYF TGTGCCACCAGCAGAGATCTGGGGGCCGAGACCCAGTACTTC
- - TRBJ1-2 TRBV19 CASSPTAPAGSIGYTF TGTGCCAGTAGCCCAACAGCCCCCGCAGGTAGCATCGGCTACACCTTC
TRBD1 - TRBJ1-1 TRBV5-1 CASSLETGILTEAFF TGCGCCAGCAGCTTGGAGACAGGGATTCTAACTGAAGCTTTCTTT
TRBD1 - TRBJ2-2 TRBV18 CASSPSATGVTGELFF TGTGCCAGCTCACCGTCCGCTACAGGGGTTACCGGGGAGCTGTTTTTT
- - TRBJ2-5 TRBV6-1 CASSVGLFGALGETQYF TGTGCCAGCAGTGTGGGATTGTTCGGGGCTCTGGGAGAGACCCAGTACTTC
- - TRBJ2-5 TRBV5-1 CASSFDAGSETQYF TGCGCCAGCAGCTTTGATGCAGGGTCAGAGACCCAGTACTTC
- - TRBJ1-5 TRBV6-6 CASSSRSFDSNQPQHF TGTGCCAGCAGTTCCCGCAGTTTCGATAGCAATCAGCCCCAGCATTTT
- - TRBJ2-7 TRBV19 CATKGIGISGEQYF TGTGCCACTAAGGGGATTGGGATTTCGGGCGAGCAGTACTTC
- - TRBJ2-3 TRBV7-2 CASSPGGGYTDTQYF TGTGCCAGCAGCCCCGGGGGTGGCTACACAGATACGCAGTATTTT
TRBD2 once TRBJ2-1 TRBV5-1 CASSLLSGNYNEQFF TGCGCCAGCAGCTTGCTCAGCGGGAATTACAATGAGCAGTTCTTC
TRBD1 - TRBJ1-2 TRBV6-1 CASSEVYGQGVTNYGYTF TGTGCCAGCAGTGAAGTCTATGGACAGGGCGTGACTAACTATGGCTACACCTTC
TRBD1 - TRBJ2-1 TRBV5-1 CASSFLGQENNEQFF TGCGCCAGCAGCTTTTTGGGACAGGAAAACAATGAGCAGTTCTTC
TRBD1 - TRBJ1-2 TRBV18 CASSPRQGATSPYGYTF TGTGCCAGCTCACCACGACAGGGGGCTACGTCCCCTTATGGCTACACCTTC
TRBD2 once TRBJ2-7 TRBV4-1 CASSQRGATYEQYF TGCGCCAGCAGCCAGCGGGGGGCAACCTACGAGCAGTACTTC
- - TRBJ1-5 TRBV7-3 CASGAGQYQPQHF TGTGCCAGCGGGGCAGGGCAATATCAGCCCCAGCATTTT
- - TRBJ2-7 TRBV28 CASSLRLPNEQYF TGTGCCAGCAGTTTAAGGTTGCCCAACGAGCAGTACTTC